A selection of T cell receptor beta chains follows, all from one sample in a study of T cells in Graves' hyperthyroidism and ophthalmopathy. One entry per CDR3 protein, called by TCRdb with MiXCR from the multiplex PCR reads. The sample consists of 600,000 to 650,000 distinct CDR3 sequences, about a sixth of them appearing once. Specimen: blood. These receptor sequences come from a woman aged 30 to 39 with Graves' hyperthyroidism. Both conserved end residues are part of each CDR3. A D gene is named only where the DNA matches it firmly. Where a row states a size, it is once, few, many or the class of an expanded clone; other rows omit it.

V gene,J gene,D gene,clone size,CDR3 protein,CDR3 DNA
TRBV6-2/TRBV6-3,TRBJ2-2,TRBD2,once,CASSYSSSGRDTGELFF,TGTGCCAGCAGTTACTCTTCTAGCGGGAGAGACACCGGGGAGCTGTTTTTT
TRBV7-6,TRBJ2-1,TRBD2,many,CASSLGGLAGDEQFF,TGTGCCAGCAGCTTGGGGGGACTAGCGGGAGATGAGCAGTTCTTC
TRBV6-1,TRBJ2-3,-,few,CASSEWGSGIGSTDTQYF,TGTGCCAGCAGTGAATGGGGGTCCGGGATTGGTAGTACAGATACGCAGTATTTT
TRBV6-2/TRBV6-3,TRBJ2-2,TRBD2,-,CASSLIAGALTGELFF,TGTGCCAGCAGTTTAATAGCGGGAGCACTCACCGGGGAGCTGTTTTTT
TRBV7-2,TRBJ1-1,-,many,CASSLAGGYTEAFF,TGTGCCAGCAGCTTAGCGGGGGGCTACACTGAAGCTTTCTTT
TRBV2,TRBJ1-2,TRBD1,-,CASRSGTGGNGYTF,TGTGCCAGCAGATCCGGGACAGGGGGCAATGGCTACACCTTC
TRBV27,TRBJ2-1,-,many,CASSNSGTENNEQFF,TGTGCCAGCAGTAATTCAGGGACGGAAAACAATGAGCAGTTCTTC
TRBV5-8,TRBJ2-2,TRBD1,few,CASRQGQALLANTGELFF,TGTGCCAGCAGGCAGGGACAGGCGTTACTAGCGAACACCGGGGAGCTGTTTTTT
TRBV28,TRBJ2-7,TRBD2,many,CASSYSGRHEQYF,TGTGCCAGCAGTTATAGCGGGAGGCACGAGCAGTACTTC
TRBV18,TRBJ2-2,-,few,CASSPQVTANTGELFF,TGTGCCAGCTCACCCCAGGTTACCGCGAACACCGGGGAGCTGTTTTTT
TRBV7-2,TRBJ1-2,-,-,CASSLRGETYGYTF,TGTGCCAGCAGCTTACGAGGGGAGACGTATGGCTACACCTTC
TRBV5-1,TRBJ2-3,-,many,CASSANSDTDTQYF,TGCGCCAGCAGCGCGAACTCTGACACAGATACGCAGTATTTT
TRBV19,TRBJ2-7,TRBD1,many,CASSSGQGVYEQYF,TGTGCCAGTAGCAGCGGACAGGGCGTCTACGAGCAGTACTTC
TRBV3-1,TRBJ2-1,TRBD2,-,CASSRVIFHSGSYNEQFF,TGTGCCAGCAGCCGTGTCATCTTTCATAGCGGGAGCTACAATGAGCAGTTCTTC
TRBV28,TRBJ2-1,-,many,CASSSTPTAYNEQFF,TGTGCCAGCAGTTCCACACCGACAGCCTACAATGAGCAGTTCTTC
TRBV5-5,TRBJ2-1,TRBD2,-,CASSLYFLAGANEQFF,TGTGCCAGCAGCTTGTATTTTCTAGCGGGAGCCAATGAGCAGTTCTTC
TRBV5-1,TRBJ2-7,TRBD2,many,CASSSGRGTSGYEQYF,TGCGCCAGCAGCTCCGGGCGGGGGACTAGCGGTTACGAGCAGTACTTC
TRBV5-5,TRBJ2-3,-,many,CASSLTGTVGTDTQYF,TGTGCCAGCAGCTTGACAGGAACCGTAGGCACAGATACGCAGTATTTT
TRBV28,TRBJ1-6,-,many,CASSSPGSRVKSPLHF,TGTGCCAGCAGTTCTCCAGGGTCTCGGGTGAAGTCACCCCTCCACTTT
TRBV7-9,TRBJ1-3,-,-,CASSHSLLRQGGNTIYF,TGTGCCAGCAGCCACTCCCTACTACGGCAGGGTGGAAACACCATATATTTT
TRBV11-2,TRBJ2-3,-,many,CASSLGLIQFPDTQYF,TGTGCCAGCAGCTTAGGACTCATACAGTTTCCAGATACGCAGTATTTT
TRBV28,TRBJ2-1,-,few,CASSLWGPGSGYNEQFF,TGTGCCAGCAGCTTGTGGGGGCCCGGGAGCGGCTACAATGAGCAGTTCTTC
TRBV7-9,TRBJ2-7,TRBD2,-,CASSSTGGVREQYF,TGTGCCAGCAGCTCAACCGGGGGGGTAAGGGAGCAGTACTTC
TRBV20-1,TRBJ2-5,-,many,CSAQTRETQYF,TGCAGTGCGCAAACCCGGGAGACCCAGTACTTC
TRBV11-3,TRBJ1-1,-,many,CASRFSQNTEAFF,TGTGCCAGCAGATTCTCCCAAAACACTGAAGCTTTCTTT
TRBV28,TRBJ1-5,-,-,CASSFRGAINQPQHF,TGTGCCAGCAGTTTTCGCGGGGCGATCAATCAGCCCCAGCATTTT
TRBV6-1,TRBJ1-5,-,few,CASRPLPISNQPQHF,TGTGCCAGTCGACCCCTCCCTATTAGCAATCAGCCCCAGCATTTT